This passage covers 17 T cell receptor beta chains from one sample sequenced in a study of beta chain features in type 1 diabetes. Study-wide findings and caveats: Patients with Type 1 diabetes showed moderately but significantly shorter TCRB CDR3s in all four CD4+ subsets.

Antigens of these TCRs are unknown. The study reverse transcribed the entire isolated RNA, so it sequenced expressed TCRB transcripts. Repertoires were generated with immunoSEQ multiplex PCR, while TCRdb's copy carries only in-frame clones and drops some. The sample contains hundreds of thousands of clones, 13% of which appear only once. The sequencing sample was made of naive CD4+ T cells from blood. These receptors all stem from a man aged 18 to 30 with type 1 diabetes.

In this sample, this clone turned up a few times. The chain has TRBV2 and TRBJ2-7; 7 bases fit TRBD1. The junction had 6 bases not matched to a gene; V was cut back by 2 bases and J by 5 bases. The CDR3 loop spans 14 amino acids. In germline, CDR1 is SNHLY, CDR2 FYNNEI. CDR3 sequence: CASSEQGGSNEQYF. As DNA, the CDR3 is TGTGCCAGCAGTGAACAAGGGGGCTCGAACGAGCAGTACTTC.

The genes are TRBV21-1 and TRBJ2-5; the table gives TRBD2 as D, unverified against the DNA. TRBV21-1 is a pseudogene. This CDR3 has 15 amino acids. As DNA, the CDR3 is TGTGCCAGCAGCAGACTAGCGGCGATCCAAGAGACCCAGTACTTC. Protein: CASSRLAAIQETQYF.

To note about this clone: The same CDR3 arises from other DNA sequences in this sample as well. The chain combines TRBV30 with TRBJ1-1; D is undetermined. Trimming took off 2 bases at V and 0 bases at J, with 7 bases between the two ends. This CDR3 has 13 amino acids. CDR1 is GTSNPN and CDR2 is SVGIG in the germline V gene (reference sequence). The CDR3 is CAWSRQVNTEAFF. The CDR3 DNA reads as TGTGCCTGGAGTCGGCAGGTGAACACTGAAGCTTTCTTT.

This clone occurred a few times. An end of the junction does not agree with germline; a read error may underlie this. The J gene is TRBJ2-7, the V gene TRBV7-7; 7 nucleotides match TRBD1. CDR1 is SSHAT, CDR2 FNYEAQ, per germline (reference sequence). The CDR3 sequence is 12 residues long. The CDR3 region is CASSAHRGEQYF. The CDR3 DNA reads TGTGCTAGCAGCGCCCACAGGGGCGAGCAGTACTTC.

This chain uses TRBV7-9 with TRBJ1-2, with 8 bases that match TRBD1. The CDR3 is 13 residues long. Unmatched junction bases numbered 1, after V lost 4 bases and J lost 3 bases. Germline CDR1 SEHNR, CDR2 FQNEAQ (reference sequence). CDR3 region: CASSSTGDYGYTF. Here the CDR3 DNA reads TGTGCCAGCAGCTCGACAGGGGACTATGGCTACACCTTC.

The CDR3 loop is CASSLTGVRTDTQYF. The CDR3 DNA follows: TGCGCCAGCAGCTTGACAGGGGTCCGCACAGATACGCAGTATTTT. This chain joins TRBV5-1 and TRBJ2-3; 7 bases align to TRBD1. CDR3 length equals 15 residues. The germline V gene encodes CDR1 SGHRS and CDR2 YFSETQ. The V segment lost 1 base and the J segment 1 base; nucleotides outside the gene matches: 3.

This clone occurred a few times. The rearrangement joins TRBV6-5 to TRBJ1-5, with D hard to call. The V gene lost 4 bases and the J gene lost 6 bases, with 7 bases spanning the gap. This CDR3 region has 12 residues. Per the germline V gene, CDR1 is MNHEY and CDR2 is SVGAGI. CDR3 bases: TGTGCCAGCAGTTCCGTAGGTCAGCCCCAGCATTTT. It translates to CASSSVGQPQHF.

The rearrangement joins TRBV7-9 to TRBJ2-3; D is uncertain. Trimming stripped 5 bases from V and 0 bases from J, with 18 bases between. Germline assignment: CDR1 SEHNR and CDR2 FQNEAQ (reference sequence). The length of the CDR3 is 17 residues. The DNA of the CDR3 is TGTGCCAGCAGCCCTCATGCGGCGACCCCTAGCACAGATACGCAGTATTTT. Translated: CASSPHAATPSTDTQYF.

This chain connects TRBV19 to TRBJ2-7; the D gene is possibly TRBD1 (7 bases). V shed 8 bases and J shed 2 bases, with 10 bases lying between them. The length of the CDR3 is 12 residues. Germline CDR1 LNHDA, CDR2 SQIVND (reference sequence). DNA of the CDR3: TGTGCCAGTGGAGGGACAGCCTACGAGCAGTACTTC. It encodes CASGGTAYEQYF. Full variable domain (outside the CDR3, taken from reference TRBV19 and TRBJ2-7): DGGITQSPKYLFRKEGQNVTLSCEQNLNHDAMYWYRQDPGQGLRLIYYSQIVNDFQKGDIAEGYSVSREKKESFPLTVTSAQKNPTAFYLCASGGTAYEQYFGPGTRLTVT.

This clone showed up just a few times. This rearrangement joins TRBV9 to TRBJ2-5; TRBD1 matches at 10 bases. V was pared by 7 bases and J by 5 bases, with 2 bases of the junction left unmatched. The germline CDR1 and CDR2 sequences are SGDLS and YYNGEE. CDR3 size: 12 residues. The CDR3 loop is CASGTGDETQYF. The CDR3 DNA reads as TGTGCCAGCGGGACAGGGGACGAGACCCAGTACTTC. The full variable domain, its missing parts supplied by reference TRBV9 and TRBJ2-5, is DSGVTQTPKHLITATGQRVTLRCSPRSGDLSVYWYQQSLDQGLQFLIQYYNGEERAKGNILERFSAQQFPDLHSELNLSSLELGDSALYFCASGTGDETQYFGPGTRLLVL.

V is TRBV10-3 and J is TRBJ2-6, with D hard to call. The ends were cut back, 4 bases at V and 1 base at J, with 14 bases in the middle. Germline lookup yields CDR1 ENHRY and CDR2 SYGVKD. This CDR3 has 17 amino acids. In DNA form, the CDR3 reads TGTGCCATCAGTGTTACGACGGGCGATTCTGGGGCCAACGTCCTGACTTTC. The encoded protein is CAISVTTGDSGANVLTF.

In this sample, this clone turned up a few times. This sample also contains other DNA sequences that code for the same CDR3. The genes are TRBV6-5 and TRBJ2-3; D is undetermined. Trimming stripped 2 bases from V and 5 bases from J, with 2 bases between. CDR1 is MNHEY, CDR2 SVGAGI, per germline. The CDR3 extends over 11 amino acids. The CDR3 DNA sequence: TGTGCCAGCAGTTACGGAGATACGCAGTATTTT. Translating it yields CASSYGDTQYF.

This clone has a handful of counts. The chain is built from TRBV7-8 and TRBJ1-3, with no clear D. Per germline, CDR1 SGHVS and CDR2 FQNEAQ. CDR3 length equals 15 residues. V was clipped by 4 bases and J by 0 bases, with 10 bases between them. CDR3 residues: CASSSVGRSGNTIYF. CDR3 bases: TGTGCCAGCAGCTCCGTAGGGCGCTCTGGAAACACCATATATTTT.

This clone was counted between two and nine times. V usage is TRBV28 and J usage is TRBJ1-3, with D maybe TRBD1 (5 bases). Germline assignment: CDR1 MDHEN and CDR2 SYDVKM. This CDR3 comprises 14 residues. V gave up 4 bases and J gave up 9 bases, with 16 bases separating them. CDR3 in amino acids: CASSSKRRASTIYF. DNA for the CDR3: TGTGCCAGCAGTTCGAAGCGCAGGGCGAGCACCATATATTTT.

This clone has only a few counts. The rearrangement uses TRBV28 and TRBJ2-7; D is ambiguous. The CDR3 has 12 amino acids. Germline CDR1 is MDHEN and CDR2 is SYDVKM. V was cut by 2 bases and J by 4 bases, with 6 bases left in between. Written as DNA, the CDR3 is TGTGCCAGCAGTTTAGCGAGATACGAGCAGTACTTC. It is translated as CASSLARYEQYF. Together with reference TRBV28 and TRBJ2-7, the CDR3 gives the full variable domain: DVKVTQSSRYLVKRTGEKVFLECVQDMDHENMFWYRQDPGLGLRLIYFSYDVKMKEKGDIPEGYSVSREKKERFSLILESASTNQTSMYLCASSLARYEQYFGPGTRLTVT.

This chain uses TRBV30 with TRBJ1-1; 11 nucleotides line up with TRBD1. The germline V gene has CDR1 GTSNPN and CDR2 SVGIG (reference sequence). The CDR3 extends over 13 amino acids. V was clipped by 4 bases and J by 4 bases; unmatched bases: 2. The CDR3 loop reads CAWMGQGGTEAFF. The DNA for the CDR3 is TGTGCCTGGATGGGACAGGGGGGCACTGAAGCTTTCTTT.

This clone has more than one count but fewer than ten. V and J are TRBV30 and TRBJ2-4; D ambiguous. This CDR3 has 13 residues. Trimming shortened V by 1 base and J by 0 bases, and 4 bases separated the two germline ends. CDR1 and CDR2 from the germline V gene are GTSNPN and SVGIG (reference sequence). CDR3 bases: TGTGCCTGGAGTGACGGAGCCAAAAACATTCAGTACTTC. Amino acid sequence: CAWSDGAKNIQYF.